This T cell receptor beta chain was obtained from a study of T-cell reconstitution after alpha-beta-depleted transplantation in children. The CDR3 is 15 residues long. Deletions cut 7 bases from V and 7 bases from J, with 20 bases between. The germline CDR1 and CDR2 sequences are SGHTA and FQGNSA. This clonotype appeared a few times. The library targeted TCRbeta and was prepared with unique molecular identifiers. One entry per CDR3 protein, called by TCRdb with MiXCR from the PCR reads. Of just under 250,000 distinct CDR3 sequences listed, 20% to 30% are singletons. The receptor was derived from a girl aged 2 to 9 with Fanconi anemia, due to receive a stem cell transplant. The rearrangement joins TRBV7-2 to TRBJ2-1, with a possible D match to TRBD2 (7 bases). Sequences were derived from PBMCs, sampled before TCRalphabeta/CD19-depleted stem cell transplant. For the CDR3, the DNA is TGTGCCAGCAAGCTTAGACGGGGGGCCGGGAATGAGCAGTTCTTC. It specifies CASKLRRGAGNEQFF.